This T cell receptor beta chain was recorded in a study of T cells after yellow fever vaccination. This clonotype was seen ten or more times. The CDR3 contains 15 residues. With 7 bases removed from V and 7 bases from J, the gap between germline ends came to 22 bases. TCRdb re-derived calls from the 5' RACE reads in MiXCR, one entry per CDR3 protein. The sample includes about 400,000 distinct CDR3 sequences, approximately 5.7% seen only once; the top ten take about 15%. The receptor's source is a man in his thirties or forties who received the YFV17D yellow fever vaccine. V gene TRBV12-3 or TRBV12-4 combines with J gene TRBJ1-2, with unresolved D. This specimen consisted of PBMCs, obtained 5 days after the yellow fever booster vaccination. CDR3: CASTLSTPGLGGYTF. The CDR3 DNA follows: TGTGCCAGCACCCTATCCACCCCGGGATTGGGTGGCTACACCTTC.